The 15 T cell receptor beta chains given below trace back to one sample, sequenced in a study of OX40 agonist ivuxolimab in advanced cancers. Libraries were prepared through the immunoSEQ multiplex PCR assay. TCRdb mirrors the immuneACCESS table, restricted to in-frame sequences. Some clones are absent from its copies; in checked studies, under half trace to an unresolved V gene, and the reason for the others is unknown. This sample holds 50,000 or so clones; about 89% were observed only once. The ten largest make up 25% to 40% of the sample. The specimen was CD4+ or CD8+ T cells sorted from blood, collected in a trial of the OX40 agonist ivuxolimab. The source is an adult with an advanced solid tumor such as melanoma, head and neck, liver or kidney cancer.

The CDR3 sequence is CAEVRGGRGFVNYGYTF. The CDR3 nucleotides are TGTGCCGAGGTTCGGGGGGGCAGGGGATTCGTTAACTATGGCTACACCTTC. The V and J genes are TRBV19 and TRBJ1-2; D might be TRBD1 (6 bases). The CDR3 is 17 amino acids. Germline CDR1 LNHDA, CDR2 SQIVND (reference sequence). V shed 11 bases and J shed 1 base, with 26 bases lying between them.

The chain links TRBV7-9 to TRBJ2-7; 13 bases align to TRBD2. CDR3 length equals 14 residues. CDR1 is SEHNR and CDR2 is FQNEAQ in the germline V gene (reference sequence). The V and J ends lost 8 bases and 6 bases, in that order; junction bases with no gene match: 7. The CDR3 DNA follows: TGTGCCAGCCGCTCCGGGACTAGCGGGGTCGAGCAGTACTTC. Protein: CASRSGTSGVEQYF.

This chain links TRBV5-1 with TRBJ1-6, with a weak D call TRBD1 (6 bases). V was cut by 3 bases and J by 13 bases, with 20 bases left in between. Germline V lookup: CDR1 SGHRS, CDR2 YFSETQ. The CDR3 loop spans 15 amino acids. The CDR3 region is CASSSANRQVDPLHF. The CDR3, as DNA: TGCGCCAGCAGCTCCGCCAACCGACAGGTGGACCCCCTCCACTTT.

The chain employs TRBV19 and TRBJ2-7; 8 bases agree with TRBD1. Trimming took 5 bases from V and 3 from J; bases not matched to a gene: 9. The CDR3 length is 15 residues. Per the germline V gene, CDR1 is LNHDA and CDR2 is SQIVND (reference sequence). The CDR3 loop reads CASSFPGQAIYEQYF. The CDR3 DNA sequence: TGTGCCAGTAGTTTCCCGGGACAGGCCATCTACGAGCAGTACTTC. Based on the CDR3 plus reference TRBV19 and TRBJ2-7, the full variable domain is DGGITQSPKYLFRKEGQNVTLSCEQNLNHDAMYWYRQDPGQGLRLIYYSQIVNDFQKGDIAEGYSVSREKKESFPLTVTSAQKNPTAFYLCASSFPGQAIYEQYFGPGTRLTVT.

The chain couples TRBV6-6 to TRBJ1-2, with TRBD1 identical over 7 bases. The CDR3 is 16 residues long. With V trimmed by 6 bases and J by 5 bases, 15 bases remained unmatched. Germline lookup yields CDR1 MNHNY and CDR2 SVGAGI (reference sequence). CDR3 DNA: TGTGCCAGCAGCCAGGGGGGCCCCCTCTCTTATTATGGCTACACCTTC. This encodes CASSQGGPLSYYGYTF.

V and J are TRBV7-9 and TRBJ2-4, with no clear D. CDR1 and CDR2 (germline): SEHNR, FQNEAQ (reference sequence). The CDR3 spans 16 residues. Trimming cost V 1 base and J 7 bases, with 17 bases left between them. CDR3 coding DNA: TGTGCCAGCAGCTTAGGCGAAGTCACAAGGAGTAACATTCAGTACTTC. It encodes CASSLGEVTRSNIQYF.

There are a few counts of this clone. The rearrangement joins TRBV29-1 to TRBJ1-1; D remains ambiguous. CDR3 length: 11 residues. V dropped 5 bases and J dropped 1 base, with 5 bases sitting between them. The germline gives CDR1 SQVTM, CDR2 ANQGSEA. The CDR3 DNA follows: TGCAGCGTTACAGCGAACACTGAAGCTTTCTTT. This sequence encodes CSVTANTEAFF.

The chain uses TRBV6-5 and TRBJ2-7; D ambiguous. Per the germline V gene, CDR1 is MNHEY and CDR2 is SVGAGI. The CDR3 length is 14 residues. The V end lost 2 bases, the J end lost 3 bases, and 11 bases lay between the germline ends. The CDR3 loop reads CASSYEADYYEQYF. CDR3 coding DNA: TGTGCCAGCAGTTACGAAGCAGATTACTACGAGCAGTACTTC.

The gene calls are TRBV4-1 and TRBJ1-2; D not resolved. CDR3 length equals 13 residues. Germline V lookup: CDR1 MGHRA, CDR2 YSYEKL. The ends were cut back, 2 bases at V and 8 bases at J, with 12 bases in the middle. The CDR3 loop reads CASSQSQGGGYTF. The CDR3 DNA reads TGCGCCAGCAGCCAATCTCAAGGAGGGGGCTACACCTTC.

This chain links TRBV28 with TRBJ1-2; maybe TRBD1 (6 bases). Between the trimmed V and J ends, which lost 5 bases and 7 bases, there was a span of 14 bases. The V gene's germline CDR1 is MDHEN and CDR2 SYDVKM. This CDR3 has 13 amino acids. DNA of the CDR3: TGTGCCAGCAGTCCAGGGGTTTTCTTTGGCTACACCTTC. This gives the protein CASSPGVFFGYTF.

The V gene is TRBV6-5, the J gene TRBJ2-1, with 8 bases identical to TRBD2. CDR1 and CDR2 from the germline V gene are MNHEY and SVGAGI. The CDR3 loop spans 15 amino acids. Trimming cost V 3 bases and J 5 bases; bases outside gene matches: 6. The CDR3 nucleotides read TGTGCCAGCAGTTATAGCTTAGCGGGGAACAATGAGCAGTTCTTC. This codes for CASSYSLAGNNEQFF.

V usage is TRBV7-9 and J usage is TRBJ1-3, with D maybe TRBD1 (6 bases). Germline-derived CDR1 and CDR2 are SEHNR and FQNEAQ (reference sequence). Trimming left V 1 base short and J 2 bases short, with 12 bases between. This CDR3 region has 16 residues. The CDR3 DNA follows: TGTGCCAGCAGCTTAGGGGTTACAGGGCCTGGAAACACCATATATTTT. This encodes CASSLGVTGPGNTIYF.

The chain uses TRBV2 and TRBJ1-1, with a possible D match to TRBD1 (6 bases). V lost 1 base to trimming and J lost 6 bases, with 18 bases between them. This CDR3 is built from 16 residues. Germline V lookup: CDR1 SNHLY, CDR2 FYNNEI. CDR3 loop: CASSEEGGGKYSEAFF. CDR3 coding DNA: TGTGCCAGCAGTGAAGAGGGAGGGGGGAAGTACTCTGAAGCTTTCTTT.

The V gene is TRBV6-4, the J gene TRBJ2-1, with 8 positions matching TRBD2. The V gene end was trimmed by 3 bases and the J gene end by 1 base; junction bases not matched to a gene: 5. The germline V gene encodes CDR1 MRHNA and CDR2 SNTAGT. This CDR3 is 16 amino acids long. The CDR3 nucleotides are TGTGCCAGCAGTGAGGCTAGCGGGCATTCCTACAATGAGCAGTTCTTC. Translated: CASSEASGHSYNEQFF.

The chain is built from TRBV15 and TRBJ2-7; TRBD1 matches at 9 bases. Germline CDR1 reads LNHNV; CDR2 reads YYDKDF (reference sequence). The CDR3 consists of 15 residues. With V trimmed by 5 bases and J by 4 bases, 9 bases remained unmatched. CDR3 loop: CATSRPGQGKYEQYF. For the CDR3, the DNA is TGTGCCACCAGCCGACCCGGACAGGGGAAATACGAGCAGTACTTC.